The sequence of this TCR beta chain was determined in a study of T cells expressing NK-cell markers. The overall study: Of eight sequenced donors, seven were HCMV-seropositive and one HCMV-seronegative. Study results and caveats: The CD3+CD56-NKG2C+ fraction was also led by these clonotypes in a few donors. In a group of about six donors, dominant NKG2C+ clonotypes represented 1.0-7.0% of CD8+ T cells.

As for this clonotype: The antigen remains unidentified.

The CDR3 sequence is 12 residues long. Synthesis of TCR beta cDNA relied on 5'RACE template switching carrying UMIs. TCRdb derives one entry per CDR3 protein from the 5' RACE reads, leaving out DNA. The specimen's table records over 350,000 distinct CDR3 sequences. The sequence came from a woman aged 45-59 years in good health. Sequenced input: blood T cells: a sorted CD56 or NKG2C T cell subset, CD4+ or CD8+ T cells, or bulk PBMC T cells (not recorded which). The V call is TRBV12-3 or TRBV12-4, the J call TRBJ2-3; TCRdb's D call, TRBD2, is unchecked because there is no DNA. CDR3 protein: CASRSLADTQYF.